This T cell receptor (beta chain) comes out of a study of cytomegalovirus exposure and HLA in healthy donors (dated by TCRdb to the late 2010s). For the study in its entirety: An earlier analysis of 587 of the donors reported 250 to 300 Gb of sequence data and 117 million unique TCR beta sequences obtained from about 180 million T cells. An early release that covered several hundred HLA-typed donors contained 300 to 350 gigabases of sequencing data and some 87 million unique TCR sequences. Among the roughly 390 genotyped donors, approximately 82% belonged to the genetic ancestry cluster associated with self-reported Caucasian donors. The study aimed to test whether signatures of past pathogen exposure could be identified by cataloging public T cell receptors. Using immunosequencing, the study profiled T cell repertoires from fewer than 850 subjects and related those repertoires to cytomegalovirus serostatus. Besides the first cohort of some 670 subjects, a separate validation cohort made up of over a hundred different subjects was used. The study combined high-throughput TCR immunosequencing, statistical association of individual TCRs with disease status, and machine learning to predict cytomegalovirus infection status. A later analysis re-analyzed previously published TCR beta repertoires from 550 to 700 donors and added high-resolution HLA genotyping to study TCR occurrence patterns. The later analysis used no new phenotypic data to find candidate immune exposures, relying instead on TCR beta sequences and their occurrence across donors. An earlier analysis of about 600 of the donors used high-throughput TCR beta sequencing to judge whether each TCR beta V gene segment behaved as functional or pseudogenic. Alongside the repertoire data, information on donor age, sex, ethnicity and CMV serostatus was compiled. A later genetic analysis took genome-wide SNP genotypes for about 60% of the roughly 670 donors and used that subset as a discovery cohort. Every discovery cohort repertoire had been produced on one sequencing platform. HLA typing covered class I and class II loci at four-digit resolution. Typing coverage varied by locus: about 629-630 donors for A, B, C, DRB1 and DQB1; approximately 500 for DQA1; more than 600 for DPA1; some 470 for DPB1. Because of strong linkage in the cohort, roughly five DR-DQ haplotypes were treated as single units for association and clustering. Among 398 genotyped donors of the cohort, an average of around 240,000 unique TCR beta nucleotide sequences were sequenced per donor, approximately 20% of them non-productive.

Library method: the immunoSEQ multiplex PCR assay. For the multiplex PCR, a mixture combining 60 forward primers for TCR Vbeta segments and 13 reverse primers for TCR Jbeta segments was used. A multiplex PCR assay on genomic DNA amplified the CDR3 region of rearranged TCR beta genes. The Illumina HiSeq System was used to sequence the amplified TCR beta libraries as 87-base-pair reads. The original methods were these. A later analysis tallied roughly 76 million unique TCR beta chains across the 666 repertoires, and around 10 million of those chains were shared by two or more donors. A nearest-neighbor algorithm error-corrected the raw reads and collapsed the reads into unique sequences, merging closely related sequences to remove PCR and sequencing errors. Alignment of CDR3 sequences to IMGT reference sequences was used to assign V, D and J gene segments. For a sequence to be retained, a match of at least six nucleotides to both a V gene segment and a J gene segment was required. Rearrangements were classified as productive when the CDR3 lacked stop codons and remained in frame with V and J, and all other rearrangements were classified as non-productive. CDR3 was defined by IMGT convention, running from the second conserved V-encoded cysteine to the conserved J-encoded phenylalanine. The earlier analysis of about 560 of the donors excluded any sequence lacking an unambiguous match to a single V gene segment. An earlier analysis of a few hundred of the donors classified V segments as functional when productive rearrangements were above 56.7% and as segregating when the standard deviation between donors was above 5%. To diagnose cytomegalovirus status from the catalog of TCR beta chain sequences, a statistical classification framework was built. V and J gene assignment, in a later analysis, came from comparing TCR nucleotide sequences with IMGT/GENE-DB human TR gene sequences. In a later analysis, CDR3 sequences and most-parsimonious VDJ recombination scenarios were assigned using the TCRdist pipeline. A later analysis defined each TCR beta chain by its CDR3 amino acid sequence plus V-gene family, and excluded reads lacking a unique V-gene family. As a way to deal with suspected cross-contamination and a sequencing artifact, a later analysis dropped approximately 590 nucleotide sequences that were highly shared and had low generation probability. A later analysis calculated a clonal expansion index for each public chain from normalized within-repertoire ranks of inferred template counts. In a later analysis, generation probabilities were computed with a VDJ recombination model fitted to out-of-frame rearrangements, and the resulting probabilities were checked against IGoR. In a later analysis, hypergeometric tests were used to score TCR-TCR, TCR-HLA and TCR-CMV co-occurrence, with a repertoire-size bias correction applied to TCR pairs. In a later analysis, false discovery rates were estimated by permuting HLA or CMV assignments 20 times. A later analysis grouped co-occurring TCRs with DBSCAN, adding TCRdist sequence similarity when clustering within HLA-allele-positive subsets. For co-occurrence clustering, repertoires with fewer than 30,000 or more than 120,000 public chains were excluded, along with roughly 5 repertoires with anomalous nucleotide sharing. The clones in this table, taken by TCRdb from immuneACCESS, are in-frame only. Not every clone is retained; where verified, under half of the shortfall comes from an unresolved V gene, and the cause of the rest is unknown. V and J calls and clone size are those listed in that table; D and trimming were worked out from the DNA. The table for this sample lists 150,000 or so clones; around four fifths of them were counted only once. 9% to 10% of the sample comes from the top ten.

Including the terminal cysteine and phenylalanine, the CDR3 comprises 15 residues. Of all the DNA, just the CDR3 is kept, 45 bases in frame from base 1. V trim: 1 base; J trim: 5 bases; unmatched bases: 4. The germline V gene (reference sequence) specifies SEHNR as CDR1 and FQNEAQ as CDR2. As concerns this clone: The antigen this receptor binds is unknown. There are no base qualities to consult, and no much larger clone falls within one base.

Here is what the overall study found, with its caveats: The earlier analysis of some 560 of the donors excluded around 17 rarely observed V segments, including chromosome 9 orphons, because counts were too low. According to the authors, the approach could potentially be generalized to other disease states and immunological phenotypes. Strong co-occurrence of HLA alleles, especially DR and DQ, made assigning TCR associations to individual alleles difficult. Because the 87-base-pair reads could not distinguish some IMGT-functional V segments, including TRBV6-2 and TRBV6-3, those segments were excluded. A group of highly shared sequence variants was considered likely to be a technical artifact of the sequencing pipeline. In an earlier analysis of around 600 of the donors, most TCR beta V segments appeared in productive rearrangements about 90% or about 30% of the time, broadly matching IMGT annotations. In a later analysis, HLA-associated TCR beta chains were found to be more clonally expanded and to have lower generation probabilities than equally common non-associated chains. For the cohort, immune exposure information was limited to CMV serostatus. In both the original and validation cohorts, the classifier was reported to diagnose cytomegalovirus status with high specificity and sensitivity. According to a later analysis, most CMV-associated TCR beta chains appeared to be HLA-restricted, and the HLA associations seemed to be driven largely by CMV exposure. In a later genetic analysis, a missense DCLRE1C variant was associated with V-gene and J-gene trimming of TCR beta chains, and the association was replicated in an independent cohort. A further reported finding was that TCR beta sequences accurately predicted the HLA-A and HLA-B alleles for most subjects in the first cohort. HLA typing was unavailable for some donors at each locus, so association tests used only the typed subset. In a later analysis, the rate of TCR association differed among HLA loci, with DRB1 alleles having the most associated TCRs and HLA-C alleles having the fewest. The study listed 150 to 200 TCR beta chains as associated with cytomegalovirus. Presence/absence analyses assumed roughly uniform sequencing depth across donors, an assumption that may not hold. Most TCR sequences were seen in very few donors, while some public TCRs were found in many individuals. A later analysis reported that several top co-occurrence clusters appeared linked to parvovirus B19, influenza, CMV and Epstein-Barr virus. Correlated functional status among segregating V segments might be attributable to linkage disequilibrium, but an unknown experimental factor could not be ruled out. A later analysis associated 16,951 TCR beta sequences with specific HLA alleles at a false discovery rate of 0.05. In a later genetic analysis, fewer N-insertions in productive TCRs were reported among donors in an Asian-associated ancestry cluster than the 666-donor mean. A few of the identified cytomegalovirus-associated TCR beta chains were confirmed in vitro to be specific for cytomegalovirus antigens. The cohort was sequenced for TCR beta chains only, and without alpha or paired-chain data the features that could be detected were limited.

The cohort consisted of more than 650 healthy bone marrow donors. Cohort members were all nominally healthy when sampled, although unrecorded immune exposures were likely present. The donor tested CMV seropositive, placing the donor among the 289 seropositive members of the cohort. A peripheral blood sample was collected from each donor, and TCR beta sequencing was performed on peripheral blood mononuclear cells. Genomic DNA was extracted from the blood cell samples with the Qiagen DNeasy Blood Extraction Kit. The sample was PBMCs. The receptor comes from a man younger than 35 in good health and CMV-seropositive. The chain is assembled from TRBV7-9 and TRBJ2-7, with TRBD2 matching 11 junction bases. The nucleotides read TGTGCCAGCAGCTTAGTGGGACTAGCGGCCAACGAGCAGTACTTC. This yields the protein CASSLVGLAANEQYF.